A single sample gave rise to the 26 T cell receptor beta chains below, sequenced in a study of graft-versus-host responses after intestinal transplantation. Their antigens are not known. Sequencing used immunoSEQ multiplex PCR; TCRdb keeps in-frame clones, though not all of them. The sample carries 81,000 or so clones, 85% to 95% recorded once. Sequencing used unstimulated CD8+ T cells sorted from spleen or lymph node cells, obtained before transplant. The receptors were sampled from a human donor who was the organ donor for an intestinal transplant.

The CDR3 coding sequence is TGTGCCAGCAGTGCATGGACTGGATCTACCTACGAGCAGTACTTC. It translates to CASSAWTGSTYEQYF. The rearrangement uses TRBV27 and TRBJ2-7; a weak D match, TRBD2 (5 bases). The CDR3 length is 15 residues. CDR1 MNHEY and CDR2 SMNVEV come from the germline V gene (reference sequence). Trimming took off 5 bases at V and 2 bases at J, with 16 bases between the two ends.

The chain has TRBV27 and TRBJ2-1, with no clear D. V was trimmed by 5 bases and J by 6 bases, leaving 14 bases between them. Germline CDR1 reads MNHEY; CDR2 reads SMNVEV (reference sequence). This CDR3 comprises 14 residues. The CDR3 coding sequence is TGTGCCAGCAGTCCCATAGTGTTGCGCAATGAGCAGTTCTTC. As protein: CASSPIVLRNEQFF.

The rearrangement links TRBV4-3 to TRBJ1-2; 8 bases line up with TRBD1. Germline V gene lookup returns CDR1 LGHNA and CDR2 YSLEER. The CDR3 has 16 amino acids. The J segment lost 4 bases and the V segment lost 0 bases, leaving 7 bases of the junction unmatched. The CDR3, as DNA: TGCGCCAGCAGCCAAGACCTCGGGACAGGAGGCTATGGCTACACCTTC. This sequence encodes CASSQDLGTGGYGYTF.

The V gene is TRBV7-9, the J gene TRBJ2-1; 7 bases are shared with TRBD2. CDR1 and CDR2 from the germline V gene are SEHNR and FQNEAQ (reference sequence). V trimming: 1 base; J trimming: 4 bases; junction bases outside the gene matches: 4. There are 15 residues in the CDR3. CDR3 amino acids: CASSLGAGPYNEQFF. The CDR3 DNA is TGTGCCAGCAGCTTAGGAGCGGGGCCATACAATGAGCAGTTCTTC.

This sequence joins TRBV27 and TRBJ2-1; possibly TRBD2 for D (5 bases). Deletions cut 7 bases from V and 2 bases from J, with 12 bases between. Germline V CDR1 and CDR2: MNHEY, SMNVEV (reference sequence). The CDR3 runs to 14 residues. The CDR3 protein is CASTPGFPYNEQFF. The DNA for the CDR3 is TGTGCCAGCACCCCGGGATTCCCCTACAATGAGCAGTTCTTC.

The genes are TRBV11-3 and TRBJ2-5; the D gene is possibly TRBD1 (5 bases). The J call may be faulty, since TRBJ2-7 better matches the DNA end. This CDR3 has 12 residues. CDR1 and CDR2 from the germline V gene are SGHNT and YENEEA. The CDR3 DNA reads as TGTGCCAGCAGCCCCGGACACGACGAGCAGTACTTC. Its protein product is CASSPGHDEQYF.

This rearrangement joins TRBV9 to TRBJ1-2, with D possibly matching TRBD1 (6 bases). Germline assignment: CDR1 SGDLS and CDR2 YYNGEE. Trimming left V 3 bases short and J 10 bases short, with 13 bases between. The CDR3 covers 12 residues. The CDR3 spells CASSAYTGHYTF. The CDR3 region has the DNA TGTGCCAGCAGCGCCTACACAGGGCACTACACCTTC.

This clone was counted a few times. The chain combines TRBV6-6 with TRBJ2-7, with D uncertain. With 6 bases removed from V and 3 bases from J, the gap between germline ends came to 15 bases. This CDR3 spans 14 amino acids. Germline V gene lookup returns CDR1 MNHNY and CDR2 SVGAGI (reference sequence). For the CDR3, the DNA is TGTGCCAGCAGGACTGGTCGTAATGGCTACGAGCAGTACTTC. This translates into CASRTGRNGYEQYF.

This clone was detected only once. V is TRBV12-5 and J is TRBJ2-1; D gene uncertain. This CDR3 region has 11 residues. V gave up 1 base and J gave up 13 bases, with 8 bases separating them. Germline lookup yields CDR1 LGHNT and CDR2 FRNRAP. Here the CDR3 reads CASGLAREQFF. In DNA, the CDR3 is TGTGCTAGTGGTTTGGCCCGCGAACAGTTCTTC.

J is TRBJ2-3 and V is TRBV9; 11 bases are shared with TRBD2. Unmatched junction bases numbered 10, after V lost 2 bases and J lost 8 bases. The germline gives CDR1 SGDLS, CDR2 YYNGEE. The CDR3 is made up of 16 amino acids. CDR3: CASSVTSGAPPGTQYF. In DNA form, the CDR3 reads TGTGCCAGCAGCGTGACTAGCGGGGCCCCGCCCGGTACGCAGTATTTT.

CDR3 amino acids: CASISSDYNSPLHF. Here the CDR3 DNA reads TGTGCCAGCATATCCAGCGACTATAATTCACCCCTCCACTTT. V is TRBV5-4 and J is TRBJ1-6; D unresolved. Between the trimmed V and J ends, which lost 6 bases and 3 bases, there was a span of 10 bases. CDR1 and CDR2 (germline): SGHNT, YYREEE (reference sequence). The CDR3 is 14 amino acids.

The chain uses TRBV2 and TRBJ2-7; 8 bases are a match to TRBD1. The germline gives CDR1 SNHLY, CDR2 FYNNEI. The CDR3 is made up of 13 amino acids. With 11 bases clipped from V and 5 bases from J, the junction kept 11 bases outside the gene matches. The CDR3 spells CAGRDRNFDEQYF. CDR3 sequence (DNA): TGTGCCGGTAGGGACAGGAATTTTGACGAGCAGTACTTC.

J is TRBJ1-1 and V is TRBV5-1, with unresolved D. CDR3 size: 16 residues. V lost 0 bases, J lost 0 bases, and 12 bases lay in between. Looked up from germline, CDR1 is SGHRS and CDR2 is YFSETQ. The CDR3 is CASSLVVREVNTEAFF. Written as DNA, the CDR3 is TGCGCCAGCAGCTTGGTGGTTCGGGAGGTGAACACTGAAGCTTTCTTT.

The CDR3 loop reads CASSFPSLLAGREKLFF. The CDR3 nucleotides read TGTGCCAGCAGTTTCCCCTCCCTGCTGGCAGGAAGGGAAAAACTGTTTTTT. V is TRBV28 and J is TRBJ1-4; D not resolved. V was cut by 3 bases and J by 8 bases, with 22 bases left in between. The CDR3 length is 17 residues. The germline V gene has CDR1 MDHEN and CDR2 SYDVKM.

The chain couples TRBV5-1 to TRBJ2-7; 7 nucleotides line up with TRBD2. Germline V gene data show CDR1 as SGHRS and CDR2 as YFSETQ. The junction had 10 bases not matched to a gene; V was cut back by 5 bases and J by 2 bases. This CDR3 comprises 15 residues. The CDR3 nucleotides read TGCGCCAGCAGGAACGAGCGGGAAATAGCCTACGAGCAGTACTTC. Protein product: CASRNEREIAYEQYF. Combining the CDR3 with reference TRBV5-1 and TRBJ2-7 gives the whole variable domain KAGVTQTPRYLIKTRGQQVTLSCSPISGHRSVSWYQQTPGQGLQFLFEYFSETQRNKGNFPGRFSGRQFSNSRSEMNVSTLELGDSALYLCASRNEREIAYEQYFGPGTRLTVT.

The chain couples TRBV28 to TRBJ1-5; D might be TRBD1 (5 bases). Trimming pared 7 bases from V and 5 bases from J, leaving 12 bases between. Per germline, CDR1 MDHEN and CDR2 SYDVKM. The CDR3 is 13 residues long. CDR3 DNA: TGTGCCAGCACCTGGGGCGTGCATCAGCCCCAGCATTTT. Its translation: CASTWGVHQPQHF.

The chain is built from TRBV27 and TRBJ2-2; no firm D call. Trimming cost V 2 bases and J 1 base, with 5 bases left between them. The CDR3 has 14 residues. Germline V CDR1 and CDR2: MNHEY, SMNVEV (reference sequence). The CDR3 nucleotides are TGTGCCAGCAGTTTAGACTTGAACACCGGGGAGCTGTTTTTT. Amino acid sequence: CASSLDLNTGELFF.

The chain recombines TRBV18 with TRBJ2-7; D is uncertain. From germline, CDR1 is KGHSH and CDR2 LQKENI. This CDR3 comprises 14 residues. The V gene lost 1 base and the J gene lost 2 bases, with 9 bases spanning the gap. The CDR3 DNA follows: TGTGCCAGCTCACCACGATTCCTACCCTACGAGCAGTACTTC. The encoded protein is CASSPRFLPYEQYF.

The chain employs TRBV11-3 and TRBJ2-1; a weak D match, TRBD2 (6 bases). The V and J ends lost 5 bases and 4 bases respectively, with 15 bases between them. Germline V gene sequence: CDR1 SGHNT, CDR2 YENEEA. CDR3 length: 15 amino acids. The CDR3 DNA sequence: TGTGCCAGCAGCCCCGGGCGGGGTGAGTACAATGAGCAGTTCTTC. The encoded protein is CASSPGRGEYNEQFF.

This clone was seen a single time. This chain joins TRBV9 and TRBJ2-5; the match to TRBD2 covers 10 bases. Germline V gene sequence: CDR1 SGDLS, CDR2 YYNGEE. J gave up 5 bases and V 4 bases, and 11 bases lay outside the gene matches. CDR3 length: 16 residues. The CDR3 nucleotides read TGTGCCAGCAGCTCCAGAGCGGGAGGGCCGGAGGAGACCCAGTACTTC. Its translation is CASSSRAGGPEETQYF.

CDR3 bases: TGTGCCAGCGGGCCCCTCTCCTATTTGAACACTGAAGCTTTCTTT. It encodes CASGPLSYLNTEAFF. J is TRBJ1-1 and V is TRBV5-4; D is ambiguous. V was shortened by 7 bases and J by 0 bases, with 16 bases between the two germline ends. The CDR3 spans 15 residues. Germline V lookup: CDR1 SGHNT, CDR2 YYREEE (reference sequence).

The genes are TRBV18 and TRBJ2-1, with D maybe TRBD2 (6 bases). Germline V gives CDR1 KGHSH, CDR2 LQKENI. The length of the CDR3 is 16 residues. V was pared by 3 bases and J by 5 bases, with 17 bases between. The CDR3 is CASSPSRGFPHNEQFF. CDR3 bases: TGTGCCAGCTCACCGTCGCGGGGTTTCCCACACAATGAGCAGTTCTTC.

V and J are TRBV4-1 and TRBJ1-2; D gene uncertain. The CDR3 has 13 amino acids. With 2 bases removed from V and 6 bases from J, the gap between germline ends came to 10 bases. Germline V CDR1 and CDR2: MGHRA, YSYEKL. CDR3 sequence reads: CASSQWGVHGYTF. CDR3 nucleotide sequence: TGCGCCAGCAGCCAATGGGGAGTTCATGGCTACACCTTC.

The V and J genes are TRBV5-1 and TRBJ2-7, with 8 bases fitting TRBD2. V shed 4 bases, J shed 0 bases, and the junction held 9 bases outside the gene matches. The CDR3 is 16 residues long. Germline CDR1 is SGHRS and CDR2 is YFSETQ. The CDR3 sequence: CASSAGERGISYEQYF. CDR3 bases: TGCGCCAGCAGCGCCGGGGAGCGGGGGATCTCCTACGAGCAGTACTTC.

The chain combines TRBV19 with TRBJ1-2; 9 bases match TRBD1. This CDR3 has 14 residues. The germline gives CDR1 LNHDA, CDR2 SQIVND (reference sequence). Unmatched junction bases numbered 10, after V lost 7 bases and J lost 7 bases. CDR3: CASTPSGTGLGYTF. As DNA, the CDR3 is TGTGCCAGTACCCCCTCCGGGACAGGGCTTGGCTACACCTTC.

The gene calls are TRBV27 and TRBJ2-3; TRBD2 matches at 10 bases. The CDR3 totals 16 residues. Germline assignment: CDR1 MNHEY and CDR2 SMNVEV (reference sequence). Germline trimming cut 6 bases from V and 4 bases from J; bases unmatched to any gene: 10. As DNA, the CDR3 is TGTGCCAGCAGAGCGCTTAGCGGGGGGAAGCCAGATACGCAGTATTTT. Amino acid sequence: CASRALSGGKPDTQYF.